This T cell receptor beta chain was obtained from a study of blood T cells in healthy people across ages. The study, taken as a whole, reports: Long-lived donors exceeded aged donors in naive CD4+ cells and diversity. Age advanced and TCR beta diversity per million T cells fell, roughly linearly.

The sample providers were healthy Caucasian people from Russia, aged roughly 6 to 95. Comments on this clonotype: Its target is unknown.

For the second PCR, which ran for roughly 7 to 11 cycles, a sample-barcoded 5' primer and a J-beta primer mix were used. Every cDNA molecule bore a tag from a template-switch adaptor containing 12 random nucleotides. TCRdb redid the calling of the 5' RACE reads with MiXCR, one entry per CDR3 protein. The table includes hundreds of thousands of distinct CDR3 sequences, over 20% detected once. Input material: blood. This clonotype was obtained from a man between 65 and 85 years old in good health.

CDR3 amino acids: CSFPGSGTSPFF. CDR3 nucleotides: TGCAGTTTTCCGGGATCCGGGACTAGCCCGTTCTTC. V and J are TRBV20-1 and TRBJ2-1, with 9 bases identical to TRBD2. This CDR3 is built from 12 residues. The V and J ends lost 8 bases and 15 bases, in that order; junction bases with no gene match: 14. Germline loops: CDR1 DFQATT, CDR2 SNEGSKA (reference sequence).